This entry concerns a single TCR beta chain. Its antigen is still unknown. This entry comes from a study of cytomegalovirus exposure and HLA in healthy donors. Study results and caveats: A later analysis found most CMV-associated TCR beta chains apparently HLA-restricted. Exclusion as indistinguishable affected some V segments, including TRBV6-2 and TRBV6-3.

The germline V and J ends were trimmed by 6 bases and 2 bases, with 34 bases remaining between them. The CDR3 is 21 amino acids. CDR1 is MNHEY and CDR2 is SMNVEV in the germline V gene (reference sequence). PCR primers comprised 60 Vbeta and 13 Jbeta primers. The assay was immunoSEQ multiplex PCR, and TCRdb's table has in-frame clones only and misses some. This table holds 170,000 or so clones, around 88% found once. The receptor was isolated from a woman younger than 30 in good health and CMV-seronegative. Sequences were obtained from PBMCs. The rearrangement links TRBV27 to TRBJ1-2, with a possible D match to TRBD1 (6 bases). CDR3 nucleotides: TGTGCCAGCAGGCCCTATCCGACCTACAGGGCGATTCGTGTTCTGAACTATGGCTACACCTTC. Translated, it gives CASRPYPTYRAIRVLNYGYTF.